This T cell receptor beta chain came from a study of blood T cell repertoires in COVID-19. The germline CDR1 and CDR2 sequences are GTSNPN and SVGIG (reference sequence). V gave up 1 base and J gave up 4 bases; unmatched junction bases: 0. CDR3 length: 13 residues. In the case of this clone: The same CDR3 can be traced to other DNA sequences in this sample.

Authors' data handling: The assay estimated nucleated cells by amplifying reference gene primers. Profiled with immunoSEQ multiplex PCR; TCRdb holds only in-frame clones, not every one. V and J calls and clone size are those listed in that table; D and trimming were worked out from the DNA. This repertoire shows about 210,000 clones, 80% found once; its top ten account for 3.5% to 4.5%. Ages ranged from about 18 to 100 years, with residence in some 25 US areas. Membership in each cohort depended on participant-reported clinical history. Sequenced: PBMCs or T cells enriched from blood (not recorded which). J is TRBJ1-5 and V is TRBV30; TRBD1 aligns across 8 bases. The source is a man in his thirties or forties with acute COVID-19. The CDR3 sequence: CAWSGQGNQPQHF. CDR3 coding DNA: TGTGCCTGGAGTGGACAGGGGAATCAGCCCCAGCATTTT.